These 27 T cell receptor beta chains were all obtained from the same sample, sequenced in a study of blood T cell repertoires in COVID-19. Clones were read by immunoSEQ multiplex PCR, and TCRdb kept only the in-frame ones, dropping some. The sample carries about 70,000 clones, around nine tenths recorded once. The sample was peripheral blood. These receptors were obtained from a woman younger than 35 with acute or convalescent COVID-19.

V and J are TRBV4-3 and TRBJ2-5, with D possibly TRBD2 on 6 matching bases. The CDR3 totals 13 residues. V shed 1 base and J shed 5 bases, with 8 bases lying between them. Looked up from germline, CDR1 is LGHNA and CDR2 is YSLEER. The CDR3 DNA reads TGCGCCAGCAGCCAAGTAGGAGGGGAGACCCAGTACTTC. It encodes CASSQVGGETQYF.

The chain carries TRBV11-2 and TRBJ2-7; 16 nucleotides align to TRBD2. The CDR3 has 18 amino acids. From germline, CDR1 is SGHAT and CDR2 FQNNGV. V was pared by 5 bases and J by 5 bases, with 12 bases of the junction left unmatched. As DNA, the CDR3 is TGTGCCAGCAGCCGGCCCGGGACTAGCGGGAGGGCCCGCCACGAGCAGTACTTC. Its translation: CASSRPGTSGRARHEQYF.

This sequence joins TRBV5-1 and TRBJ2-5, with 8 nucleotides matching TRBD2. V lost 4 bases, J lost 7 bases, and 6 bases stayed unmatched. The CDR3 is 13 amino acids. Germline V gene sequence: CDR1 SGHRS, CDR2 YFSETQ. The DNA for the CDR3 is TGCGCCAGCAGCCGTAGCGGGGTGGGGACCCAGTACTTC. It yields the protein CASSRSGVGTQYF.

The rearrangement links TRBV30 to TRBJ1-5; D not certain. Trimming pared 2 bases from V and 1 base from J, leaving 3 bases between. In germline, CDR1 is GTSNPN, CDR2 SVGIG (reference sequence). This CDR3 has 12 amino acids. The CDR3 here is CAWSQSNQPQHF. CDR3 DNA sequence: TGTGCCTGGAGTCAGAGCAATCAGCCCCAGCATTTT.

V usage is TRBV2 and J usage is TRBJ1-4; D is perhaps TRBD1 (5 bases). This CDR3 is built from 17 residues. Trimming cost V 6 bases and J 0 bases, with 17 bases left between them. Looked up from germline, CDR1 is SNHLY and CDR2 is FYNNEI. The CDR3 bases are TGTGCCAGCAGCCCCAGGGATGCAGAAGCAACTAATGAAAAACTGTTTTTT. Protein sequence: CASSPRDAEATNEKLFF.

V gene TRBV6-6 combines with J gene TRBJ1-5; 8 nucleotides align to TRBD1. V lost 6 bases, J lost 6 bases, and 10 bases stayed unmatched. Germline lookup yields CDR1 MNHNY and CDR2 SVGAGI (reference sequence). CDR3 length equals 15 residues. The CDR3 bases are TGTGCCAGCAGGCCACAGGGGGAAGGTCTTCAGCCCCAGCATTTT. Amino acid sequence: CASRPQGEGLQPQHF.

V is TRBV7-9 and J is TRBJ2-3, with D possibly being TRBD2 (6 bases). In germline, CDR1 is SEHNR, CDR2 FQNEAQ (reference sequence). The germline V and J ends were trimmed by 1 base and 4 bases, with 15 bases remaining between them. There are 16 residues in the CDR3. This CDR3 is CASSLVASVSADTQYF. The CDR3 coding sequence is TGTGCCAGCAGCTTAGTTGCTAGCGTGAGTGCAGATACGCAGTATTTT.

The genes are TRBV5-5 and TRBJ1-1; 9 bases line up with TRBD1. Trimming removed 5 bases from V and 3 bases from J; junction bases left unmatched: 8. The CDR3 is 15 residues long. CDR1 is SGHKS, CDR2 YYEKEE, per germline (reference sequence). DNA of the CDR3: TGTGCCAGCAGAGAGACAGGGGGAAGTTACACTGAAGCTTTCTTT. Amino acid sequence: CASRETGGSYTEAFF.

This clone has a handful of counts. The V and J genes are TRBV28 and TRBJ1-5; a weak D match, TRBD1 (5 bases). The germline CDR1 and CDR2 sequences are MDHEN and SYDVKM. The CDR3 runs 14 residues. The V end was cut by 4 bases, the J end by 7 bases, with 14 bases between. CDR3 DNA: TGTGCCAGCAGTTCCGGGGGTAGGTGGCAGCCCCAGCATTTT. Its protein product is CASSSGGRWQPQHF.

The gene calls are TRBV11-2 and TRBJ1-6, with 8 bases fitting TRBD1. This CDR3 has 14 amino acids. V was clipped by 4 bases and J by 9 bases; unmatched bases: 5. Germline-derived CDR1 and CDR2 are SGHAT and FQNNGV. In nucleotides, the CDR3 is TGTGCCAGCAGCTCCACAGGGGGGGGTTCACCCCTCCACTTT. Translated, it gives CASSSTGGGSPLHF.

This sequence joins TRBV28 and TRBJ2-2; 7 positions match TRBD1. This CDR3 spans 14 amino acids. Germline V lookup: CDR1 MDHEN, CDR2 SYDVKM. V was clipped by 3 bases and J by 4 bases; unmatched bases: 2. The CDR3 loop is CASSLAGGTGELFF. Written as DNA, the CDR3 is TGTGCCAGCAGTTTGGCAGGGGGCACCGGGGAGCTGTTTTTT.

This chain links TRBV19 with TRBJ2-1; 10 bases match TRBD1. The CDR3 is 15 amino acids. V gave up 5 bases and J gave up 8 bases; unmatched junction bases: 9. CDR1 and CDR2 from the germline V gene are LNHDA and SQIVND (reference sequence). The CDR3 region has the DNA TGTGCCAGTAGTCCGCGGGACAGGGGTGTGTATGAGCAGTTCTTC. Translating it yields CASSPRDRGVYEQFF.

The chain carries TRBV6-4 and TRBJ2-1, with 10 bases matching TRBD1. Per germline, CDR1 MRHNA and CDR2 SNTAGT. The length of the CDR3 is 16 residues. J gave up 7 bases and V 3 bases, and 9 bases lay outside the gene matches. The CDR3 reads CASSERPGQGSNEQFF. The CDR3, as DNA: TGTGCCAGCAGTGAGCGACCGGGACAGGGGAGTAATGAGCAGTTCTTC.

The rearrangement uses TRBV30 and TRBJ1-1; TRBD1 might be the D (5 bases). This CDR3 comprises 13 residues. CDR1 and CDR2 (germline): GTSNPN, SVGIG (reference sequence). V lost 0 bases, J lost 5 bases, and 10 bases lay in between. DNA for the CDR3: TGTGCCTGGAGTGTATTGGGGGGGACTGAAGCTTTCTTT. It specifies CAWSVLGGTEAFF. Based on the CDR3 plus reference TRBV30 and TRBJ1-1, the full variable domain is SQTIHQWPATLVQPVGSPLSLECTVEGTSNPNLYWYRQAAGRGLQLLFYSVGIGQISSEVPQNLSASRPQDRQFILSSKKLLLSDSGFYLCAWSVLGGTEAFFGQGTRLTVV.

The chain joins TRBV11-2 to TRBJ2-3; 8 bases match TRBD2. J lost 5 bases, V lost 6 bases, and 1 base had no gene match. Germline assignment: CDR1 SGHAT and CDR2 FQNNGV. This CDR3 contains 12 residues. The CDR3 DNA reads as TGTGCCAGCAGAACTAGCGGAGATACGCAGTATTTT. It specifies CASRTSGDTQYF.

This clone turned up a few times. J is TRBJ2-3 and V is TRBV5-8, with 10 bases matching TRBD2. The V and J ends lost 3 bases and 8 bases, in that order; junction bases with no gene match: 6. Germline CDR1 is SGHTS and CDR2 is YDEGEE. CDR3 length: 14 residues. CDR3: CASSWSGGAGTQYF. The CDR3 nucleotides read TGTGCCAGCAGCTGGAGCGGGGGGGCCGGTACGCAGTATTTT.

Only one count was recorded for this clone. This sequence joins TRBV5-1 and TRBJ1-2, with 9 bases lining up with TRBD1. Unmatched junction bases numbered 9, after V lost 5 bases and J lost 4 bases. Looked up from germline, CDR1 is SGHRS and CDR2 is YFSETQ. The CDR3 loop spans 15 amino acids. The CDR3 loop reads CASRPSWGQGYGYTF. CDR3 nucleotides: TGCGCCAGCAGACCCTCCTGGGGACAGGGCTATGGCTACACCTTC.

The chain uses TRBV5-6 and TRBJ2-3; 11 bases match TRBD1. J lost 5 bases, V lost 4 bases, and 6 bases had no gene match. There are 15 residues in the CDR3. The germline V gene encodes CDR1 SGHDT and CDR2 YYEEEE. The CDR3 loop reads CASSRTGGEEDTQYF. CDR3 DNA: TGTGCCAGCAGCCGGACAGGGGGCGAAGAAGATACGCAGTATTTT.

The CDR3 DNA is TGTGCCAGCAGGGACAGGGTATTCTACGAGCAGTACTTC. Translation: CASRDRVFYEQYF. The chain uses TRBV2 and TRBJ2-7; 8 positions agree with TRBD1. Germline loops: CDR1 SNHLY, CDR2 FYNNEI. CDR3 length equals 13 residues. V shed 6 bases, J shed 3 bases, and the junction held 4 bases outside the gene matches.

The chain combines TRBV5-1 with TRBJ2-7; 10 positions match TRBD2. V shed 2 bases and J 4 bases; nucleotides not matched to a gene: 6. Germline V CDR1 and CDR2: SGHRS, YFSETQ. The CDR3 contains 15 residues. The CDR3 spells CASSFNSGGMYEQYF. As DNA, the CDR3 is TGCGCCAGCAGCTTCAATAGCGGGGGGATGTACGAGCAGTACTTC.

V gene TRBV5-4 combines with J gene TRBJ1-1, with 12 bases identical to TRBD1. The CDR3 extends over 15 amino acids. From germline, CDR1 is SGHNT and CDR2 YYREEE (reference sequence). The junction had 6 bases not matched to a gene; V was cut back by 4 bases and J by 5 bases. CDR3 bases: TGTGCCAGCAGCAAGGGACAGGGGGCGCCAACTGAAGCTTTCTTT. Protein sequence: CASSKGQGAPTEAFF.

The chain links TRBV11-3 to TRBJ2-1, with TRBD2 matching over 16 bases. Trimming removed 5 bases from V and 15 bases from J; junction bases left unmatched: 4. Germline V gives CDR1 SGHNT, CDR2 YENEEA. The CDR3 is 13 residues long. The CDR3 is CASSPGLAGGLFF. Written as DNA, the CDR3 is TGTGCCAGCAGCCCGGGACTAGCGGGGGGGCTGTTCTTC.

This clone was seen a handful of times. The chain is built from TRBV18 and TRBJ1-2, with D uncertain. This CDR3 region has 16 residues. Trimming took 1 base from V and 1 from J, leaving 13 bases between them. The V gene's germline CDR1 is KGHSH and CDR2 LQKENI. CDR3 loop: CASSPRLAPDNYGYTF. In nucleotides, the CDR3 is TGTGCCAGCTCACCACGGCTGGCCCCAGATAACTATGGCTACACCTTC.

The CDR3 region has the DNA TGTGCCAGCAGTTACTCCGACAGAGAGTACACTGAAGCTTTCTTT. Translation gives CASSYSDREYTEAFF. The chain carries TRBV6-5 and TRBJ1-1; D is possibly TRBD1 (5 bases). The CDR3 has 15 amino acids. Between the trimmed V and J ends, which lost 0 bases and 3 bases, there was a span of 11 bases. Germline CDR1 MNHEY, CDR2 SVGAGI.

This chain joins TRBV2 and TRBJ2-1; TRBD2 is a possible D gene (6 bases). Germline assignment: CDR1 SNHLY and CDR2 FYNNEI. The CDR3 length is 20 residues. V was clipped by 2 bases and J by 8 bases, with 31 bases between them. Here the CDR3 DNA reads TGTGCCAGCAGTGAACCGCTACGTTTTCAGTCCCACGCGGGATTCGATGAGCAGTTCTTC. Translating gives CASSEPLRFQSHAGFDEQFF.

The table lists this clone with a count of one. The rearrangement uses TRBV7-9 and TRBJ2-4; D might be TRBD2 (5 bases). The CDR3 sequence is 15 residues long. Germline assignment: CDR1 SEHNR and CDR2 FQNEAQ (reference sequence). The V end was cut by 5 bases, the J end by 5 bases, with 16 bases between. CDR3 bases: TGTGCCAGCAGCCCTAGCAGCGGCCGGCAAAACATTCAGTACTTC. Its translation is CASSPSSGRQNIQYF.

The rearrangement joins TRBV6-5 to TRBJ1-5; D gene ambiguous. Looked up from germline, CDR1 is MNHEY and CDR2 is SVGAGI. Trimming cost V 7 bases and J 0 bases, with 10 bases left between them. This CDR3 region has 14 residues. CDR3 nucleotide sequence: TGTGCCAGCACGGGAGGACTTAGCAATCAGCCCCAGCATTTT. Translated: CASTGGLSNQPQHF.